This T cell receptor beta chain appears in the sequencing data of a study of control samples from healthy donors and cancer patients. There are 15 residues in the CDR3. Trimming removed 4 bases from V and 7 bases from J; junction bases left unmatched: 9. Per the germline V gene, CDR1 is MNHNY and CDR2 is SVGAGI (reference sequence). Using immunoSEQ multiplex PCR, the repertoire was profiled, and TCRdb retains in-frame clones only, with some absent. The sample contains a few hundred thousand clones, over 75% of which appear only once. Source material: PBMCs. This TCR was recovered from a man between 40 and 49 years old with head and neck cancer. The genes are TRBV6-6 and TRBJ2-2; 7 nucleotides agree with TRBD1. The CDR3 loop reads CASSLTGPGNGELFF. DNA for the CDR3: TGTGCCAGCAGTTTGACAGGGCCAGGGAACGGGGAGCTGTTTTTT.